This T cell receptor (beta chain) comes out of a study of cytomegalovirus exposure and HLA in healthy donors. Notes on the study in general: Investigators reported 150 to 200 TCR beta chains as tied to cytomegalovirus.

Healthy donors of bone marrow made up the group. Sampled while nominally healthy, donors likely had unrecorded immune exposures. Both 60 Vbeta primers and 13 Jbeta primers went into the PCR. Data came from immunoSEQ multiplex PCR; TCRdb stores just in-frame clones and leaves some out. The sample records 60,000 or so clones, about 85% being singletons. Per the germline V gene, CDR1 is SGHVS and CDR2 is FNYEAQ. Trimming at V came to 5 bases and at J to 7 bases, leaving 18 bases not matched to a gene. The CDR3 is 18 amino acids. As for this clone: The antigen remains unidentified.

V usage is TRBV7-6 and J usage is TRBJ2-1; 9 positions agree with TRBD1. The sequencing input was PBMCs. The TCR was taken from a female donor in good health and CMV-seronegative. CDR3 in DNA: TGTGCCAGCAGCGCCAGACCTGAGGTGGGACAGGGCTGGAATGAGCAGTTCTTC. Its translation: CASSARPEVGQGWNEQFF. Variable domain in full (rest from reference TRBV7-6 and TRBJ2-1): GAGVSQSPRYKVTKRGQDVALRCDPISGHVSLYWYRQALGQGPEFLTYFNYEAQQDKSGLPNDRFSAERPEGSISTLTIQRTEQRDSAMYRCASSARPEVGQGWNEQFFGPGTRLTVL.